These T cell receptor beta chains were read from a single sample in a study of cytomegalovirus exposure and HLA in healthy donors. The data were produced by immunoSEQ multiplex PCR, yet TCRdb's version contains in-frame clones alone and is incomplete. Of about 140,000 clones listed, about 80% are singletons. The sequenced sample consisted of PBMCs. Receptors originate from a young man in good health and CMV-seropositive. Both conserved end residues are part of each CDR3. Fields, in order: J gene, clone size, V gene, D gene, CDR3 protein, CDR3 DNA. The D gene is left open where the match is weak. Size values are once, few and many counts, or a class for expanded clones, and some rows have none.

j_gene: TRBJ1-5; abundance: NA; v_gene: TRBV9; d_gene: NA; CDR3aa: CASSPTSTVNQPQHF; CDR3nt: TGTGCCAGCAGCCCCACAAGTACAGTCAATCAGCCCCAGCATTTT
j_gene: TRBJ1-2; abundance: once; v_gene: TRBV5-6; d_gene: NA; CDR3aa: CASSLRGRPSGGYTF; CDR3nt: TGTGCCAGCAGCTTGCGCGGAAGACCTTCGGGAGGCTACACCTTC
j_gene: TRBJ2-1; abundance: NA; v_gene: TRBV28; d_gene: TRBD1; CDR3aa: CASRGADRGENEQFF; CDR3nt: TGTGCCAGCAGGGGGGCAGACAGGGGTGAGAATGAGCAGTTCTTC
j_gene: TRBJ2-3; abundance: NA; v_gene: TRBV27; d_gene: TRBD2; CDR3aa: CASTTGTSGRMQYF; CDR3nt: TGTGCCAGCACTACTGGGACTAGCGGGAGAATGCAGTATTTT
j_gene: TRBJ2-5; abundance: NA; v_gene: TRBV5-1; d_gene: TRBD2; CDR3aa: CASGGTSGQETQYF; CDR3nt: TGCGCCAGCGGAGGAACTAGCGGCCAAGAGACCCAGTACTTC
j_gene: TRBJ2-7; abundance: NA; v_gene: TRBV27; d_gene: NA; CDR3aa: CASSLTENYEQYF; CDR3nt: TGTGCCAGCAGTTTGACAGAGAACTACGAGCAGTACTTC
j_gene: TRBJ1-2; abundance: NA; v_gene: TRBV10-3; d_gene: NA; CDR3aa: CAIRGEGSVYGYTF; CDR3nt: TGTGCCATCAGGGGGGAGGGATCTGTCTATGGCTACACCTTC
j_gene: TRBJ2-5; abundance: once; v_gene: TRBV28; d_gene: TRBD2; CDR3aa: CASKASGVPETQYF; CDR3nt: TGTGCCAGCAAGGCTAGCGGGGTCCCAGAGACCCAGTACTTC
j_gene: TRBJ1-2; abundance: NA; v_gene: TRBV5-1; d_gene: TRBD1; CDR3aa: CASTVGTGRGYGYTF; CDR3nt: TGCGCCAGCACGGTAGGGACAGGGAGAGGCTATGGCTACACCTTC
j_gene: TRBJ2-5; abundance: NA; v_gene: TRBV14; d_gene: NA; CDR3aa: CASSQAAGGGETQYF; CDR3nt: TGTGCCAGCAGCCAAGCGGCAGGGGGAGGAGAGACCCAGTACTTC
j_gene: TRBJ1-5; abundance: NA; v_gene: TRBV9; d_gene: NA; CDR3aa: CASSVSGLEPQHF; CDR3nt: TGTGCCAGCAGCGTTTCAGGTTTGGAGCCCCAGCATTTT
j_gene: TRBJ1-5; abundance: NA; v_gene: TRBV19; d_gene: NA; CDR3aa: CASSISGQLSNQPQHF; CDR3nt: TGTGCCAGTAGTATTAGTGGACAACTTAGCAATCAGCCCCAGCATTTT
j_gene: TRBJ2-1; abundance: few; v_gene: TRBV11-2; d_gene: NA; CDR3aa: CASRTRTGLSNNEQFF; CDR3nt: TGTGCCAGCAGAACAAGGACGGGACTTTCTAACAATGAGCAGTTCTTC
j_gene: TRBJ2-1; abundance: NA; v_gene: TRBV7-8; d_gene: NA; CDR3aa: CASSLAWIVADLNEQFF; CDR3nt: TGTGCCAGCAGCTTAGCGTGGATAGTAGCGGACCTCAATGAGCAGTTCTTC
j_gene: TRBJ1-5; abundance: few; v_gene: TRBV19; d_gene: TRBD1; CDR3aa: CATGTENQPQHF; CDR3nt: TGTGCCACCGGGACAGAAAATCAGCCCCAGCATTTT
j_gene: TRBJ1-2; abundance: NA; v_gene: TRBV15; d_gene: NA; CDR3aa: CATSKDRFNYGYTF; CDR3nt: TGTGCCACCAGCAAAGACAGATTTAACTATGGCTACACCTTC
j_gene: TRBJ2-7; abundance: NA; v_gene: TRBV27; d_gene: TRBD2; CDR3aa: CASSSGLAGSSYEQYF; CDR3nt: TGTGCCAGCAGTTCGGGACTAGCGGGGAGCTCCTACGAGCAGTACTTC
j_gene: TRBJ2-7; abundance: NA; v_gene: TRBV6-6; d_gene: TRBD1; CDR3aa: CASRVTGGEQYF; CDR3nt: TGTGCCAGCAGAGTCACAGGGGGCGAGCAGTACTTC
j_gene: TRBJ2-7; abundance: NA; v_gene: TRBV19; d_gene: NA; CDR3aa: CASSMGAGSTYEQYF; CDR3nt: TGTGCCAGTAGTATGGGGGCGGGCTCGACCTACGAGCAGTACTTC
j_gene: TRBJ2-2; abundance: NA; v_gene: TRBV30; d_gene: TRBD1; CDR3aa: CAWSDRGPGELFF; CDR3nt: TGTGCCTGGAGTGACAGGGGGCCCGGGGAGCTGTTTTTT
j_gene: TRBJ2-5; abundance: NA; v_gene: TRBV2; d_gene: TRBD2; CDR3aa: CASRRERGASQETQYF; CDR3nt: TGTGCCAGCAGGAGGGAGCGGGGGGCTTCCCAAGAGACCCAGTACTTC
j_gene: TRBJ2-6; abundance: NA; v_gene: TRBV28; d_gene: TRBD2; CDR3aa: CASSIRGGLTGANVLTF; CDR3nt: TGTGCCAGCAGCATCCGGGGGGGCCTTACTGGGGCCAACGTCCTGACTTTC
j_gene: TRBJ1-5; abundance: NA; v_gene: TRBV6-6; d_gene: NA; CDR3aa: CASSFDRQEQPQHF; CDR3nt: TGTGCCAGCAGCTTCGACAGGCAAGAACAGCCCCAGCATTTT
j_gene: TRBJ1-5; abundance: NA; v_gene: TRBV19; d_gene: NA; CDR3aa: CASSSAEGTELSTVPQHF; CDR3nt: TGTGCCAGTAGTAGCGCAGAAGGGACTGAACTATCTACTGTACCCCAGCATTTT
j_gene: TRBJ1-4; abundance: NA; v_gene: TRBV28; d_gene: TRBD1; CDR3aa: CASGTTGAVNEKLFF; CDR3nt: TGTGCCAGCGGGACAACAGGGGCTGTGAATGAAAAACTGTTTTTT
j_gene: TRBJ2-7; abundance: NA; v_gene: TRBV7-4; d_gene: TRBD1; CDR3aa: CASSQGDSQGHGNEQYF; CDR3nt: TGTGCCAGCAGCCAAGGGGACAGCCAGGGCCATGGTAACGAGCAGTACTTC
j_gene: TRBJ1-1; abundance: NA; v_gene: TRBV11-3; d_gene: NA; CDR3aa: CASSIAAVNTEAFF; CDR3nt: TGTGCCAGCAGCATAGCGGCGGTGAACACTGAAGCTTTCTTT
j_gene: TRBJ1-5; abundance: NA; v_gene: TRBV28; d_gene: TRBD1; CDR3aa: CASRRQGAEAQHF; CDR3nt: TGTGCCAGCAGAAGACAGGGGGCTGAGGCCCAGCATTTT
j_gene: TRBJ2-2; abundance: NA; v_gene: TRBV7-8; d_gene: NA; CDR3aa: CASSLPLPDTNTGELFF; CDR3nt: TGTGCCAGCAGCTTACCACTGCCCGACACTAACACCGGGGAGCTGTTTTTT
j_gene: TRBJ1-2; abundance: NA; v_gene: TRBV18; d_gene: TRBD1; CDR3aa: CASSPSTGGPNYGYTF; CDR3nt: TGTGCCAGCTCACCATCGACAGGGGGCCCTAACTATGGCTACACCTTC
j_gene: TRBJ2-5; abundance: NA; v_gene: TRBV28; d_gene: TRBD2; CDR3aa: CASSFPKGGGPKETQYF; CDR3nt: TGTGCCAGCAGTTTCCCGAAGGGCGGGGGGCCCAAAGAGACCCAGTACTTC
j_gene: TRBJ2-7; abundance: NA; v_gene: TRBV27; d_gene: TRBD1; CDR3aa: CASSPQTGGWKYEQYF; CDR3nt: TGTGCCAGCAGTCCCCAAACAGGGGGCTGGAAATACGAGCAGTACTTC
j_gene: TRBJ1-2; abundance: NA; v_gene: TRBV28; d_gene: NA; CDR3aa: CASRTQGAYYGYTF; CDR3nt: TGTGCCAGCAGGACACAGGGTGCCTACTATGGCTACACCTTC
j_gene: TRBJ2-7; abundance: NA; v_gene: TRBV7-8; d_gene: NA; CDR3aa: CASGGRYEQYF; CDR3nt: TGTGCCAGTGGAGGTCGGTACGAGCAGTACTTC
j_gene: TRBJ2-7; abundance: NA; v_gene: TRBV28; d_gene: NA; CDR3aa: CASSLIGSRVEQYF; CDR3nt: TGTGCCAGCAGTTTAATCGGAAGCAGGGTCGAGCAGTACTTC